This passage covers 14 T cell receptor beta chains from one sample sequenced in a study of early T cells in non-severe SARS-CoV-2 infection. TCRdb reprocessed the 5' RACE reads with MiXCR, giving one entry per CDR3 protein. The sample consists of roughly 83,000 distinct CDR3 sequences, more than 10% of them appearing once. The material was whole blood, obtained at baseline. The receptors come from an adult who was a healthcare worker with PCR-confirmed SARS-CoV-2 infection or an uninfected control (not recorded which).

A few counts support this clonotype. The J gene is TRBJ2-1, the V gene TRBV19; no reliable D call. Trimming left V 8 bases short and J 1 base short, with 12 bases between. The V gene's germline CDR1 is LNHDA and CDR2 SQIVND (reference sequence). This CDR3 comprises 14 residues. CDR3 sequence: CASRSDPSYNEQFF. DNA of the CDR3: TGTGCCAGTCGCTCGGACCCTTCCTACAATGAGCAGTTCTTC.

This clonotype has a handful of counts. V usage is TRBV7-6 and J usage is TRBJ2-1; D remains ambiguous. V lost 5 bases to trimming and J lost 3 bases, with 11 bases between them. This CDR3 spans 14 amino acids. Germline values: CDR1 SGHVS, CDR2 FNYEAQ. The chain's CDR3 is CASSPSRVYNEQFF. The CDR3 DNA follows: TGTGCCAGCAGCCCCTCCCGGGTCTACAATGAGCAGTTCTTC.

The chain is built from TRBV30 and TRBJ1-1; possibly TRBD1 for D (6 bases). Trimming left V 5 bases short and J 0 bases short, with 16 bases between. The CDR3 consists of 15 residues. The germline CDR1 and CDR2 sequences are GTSNPN and SVGIG (reference sequence). The CDR3, as DNA: TGTGCCTGGGAACCTGGGGGGCCCATGAACACTGAAGCTTTCTTT. Translating it yields CAWEPGGPMNTEAFF.

This clonotype was found a few times. The chain carries TRBV6-1 and TRBJ2-3; 7 bases match TRBD2. J gave up 1 base and V 1 base, and 8 bases lay outside the gene matches. The CDR3 has 17 amino acids. The germline V gene has CDR1 MNHNS and CDR2 SASEGT. In DNA form, the CDR3 reads TGTGCCAGCAGTGAAGTAGGGAGGGTCCGGGGCACAGATACGCAGTATTTT. It yields the protein CASSEVGRVRGTDTQYF.

This clonotype was seen a few times. The V gene is TRBV21-1, the J gene TRBJ2-5; the table gives TRBD2 as D, unverified against the DNA. TRBV21-1 is labeled a pseudogene. The CDR3 contains 18 residues. The CDR3 region has the DNA TGTGCCAGCAGTATACCGAGGGCCCCGGTTTGGGGGAAAGAGACCCAGTACTTC. Its protein product is CASSIPRAPVWGKETQYF.

The sample holds a few counts of this clonotype. V gene TRBV7-2 combines with J gene TRBJ2-3, with a tentative D call TRBD2 (7 bases). V dropped 3 bases and J dropped 4 bases, with 14 bases sitting between them. Germline V gives CDR1 SGHTA, CDR2 FQGNSA. This CDR3 is built from 15 residues. CDR3 bases: TGTGCCAGCAGCTTCGGGGGGCTAGGGGCAGATACGCAGTATTTT. Translating it yields CASSFGGLGADTQYF.

The chain carries TRBV2 and TRBJ1-1, with a weak D call TRBD1 (6 bases). Germline V gene data show CDR1 as SNHLY and CDR2 as FYNNEI. V lost 6 bases and J lost 3, with 8 bases in between. The CDR3 has 12 residues. The DNA for the CDR3 is TGTGCCAGCAGGCCAGGGGACACTGAAGCTTTCTTT. As protein: CASRPGDTEAFF.

The V call is TRBV6-6, the J call TRBJ2-1; D call uncertain. Trimming took off 0 bases at V and 6 bases at J, with 9 bases between the two ends. This CDR3 region has 14 residues. Germline assignment: CDR1 MNHNY and CDR2 SVGAGI (reference sequence). The CDR3 sequence is CASSYSSVSNEQFF. The CDR3 region has the DNA TGTGCCAGCAGTTACTCGAGTGTCAGCAATGAGCAGTTCTTC.

The table lists this clonotype with a few counts. The V gene is TRBV20-1, the J gene TRBJ2-7; TRBD2 matches 7 bases. The CDR3 runs to 13 residues. The germline CDR1 and CDR2 sequences are DFQATT and SNEGSKA (reference sequence). V was pared by 1 base and J by 5 bases, with 5 bases of the junction left unmatched. The CDR3 sequence: CSARAPGLDEQYF. The CDR3 coding sequence is TGCAGTGCTAGAGCCCCCGGACTAGACGAGCAGTACTTC.

The chain uses TRBV3-1 and TRBJ2-5; TRBD2 aligns across 7 bases. Per germline, CDR1 LGHDT and CDR2 YNNKEL (reference sequence). This CDR3 comprises 13 residues. The ends lost 8 bases at V and 0 bases at J; junction bases unmatched: 3. The CDR3 coding sequence is TGTGCCAGCGGGAGCGGGGACCAAGAGACCCAGTACTTC. This translates into CASGSGDQETQYF.

A few counts support this clonotype. The V call is TRBV12-3 or TRBV12-4, the J call TRBJ2-1, with D possibly being TRBD1 (6 bases). CDR3 length: 13 amino acids. V lost 6 bases to trimming and J lost 7 bases, with 13 bases between them. In nucleotides, the CDR3 is TGTGCCAGCAGACTTCGACAGGAGAATGAGCAGTTCTTC. Its translation is CASRLRQENEQFF.

The table lists this clonotype with many counts. This chain links TRBV6-5 with TRBJ2-1; no clear D. With 2 bases removed from V and 0 bases from J, the gap between germline ends came to 2 bases. Looked up from germline, CDR1 is MNHEY and CDR2 is SVGAGI. CDR3 size: 13 residues. CDR3 sequence (DNA): TGTGCCAGCAGTTACGACTCCTACAATGAGCAGTTCTTC. Translation: CASSYDSYNEQFF.

The chain employs TRBV7-6 and TRBJ2-5, with D unresolved. The CDR3 length is 13 residues. The V gene's germline CDR1 is SGHVS and CDR2 FNYEAQ. Trimming left V 3 bases short and J 5 bases short, with 10 bases between. The CDR3 is CASSFRVQETQYF. As DNA, the CDR3 is TGTGCCAGCAGCTTTAGGGTCCAGGAGACCCAGTACTTC.

The chain carries TRBV27 and TRBJ2-6, with D unclear. CDR3 length: 14 residues. Germline loops: CDR1 MNHEY, CDR2 SMNVEV (reference sequence). Trimming pared 5 bases from V and 2 bases from J, leaving 7 bases between. CDR3 amino acids: CASSPLAGANVLTF. Here the CDR3 DNA reads TGTGCCAGCAGTCCCCTCGCTGGGGCCAACGTCCTGACTTTC.